The entry that follows covers one TCR beta chain sequence. What it recognizes is unknown. Each of the CD4+ naive, central memory, regulatory and stem cell-like memory populations was sorted via CD45RO/CCR7/CD25/CD127/CD95/CD27. Expressed TCRB transcripts were sequenced because the isolated RNA had all been reverse transcribed beforehand. The average read count of naive, central memory and regulatory T cell samples was approximately 3.9 million. Profiled with immunoSEQ multiplex PCR; TCRdb holds only in-frame clones, not every one. The sample consists of about 340,000 clones, roughly 13% of them appearing once. This entry is derived from a study of beta chain features in type 1 diabetes. Study-wide results and caveats: Type 1 diabetes patients showed a moderate but significant shortening of TCRB CDR3s in all four CD4+ subsets. Naive, central memory and regulatory TCRB repertoires appeared more similar among patients than healthy donors.

The CDR3 contains 14 residues. Germline-derived CDR1 and CDR2 are KGHSH and LQKENI. V shed 1 base and J shed 7 bases, with 10 bases lying between them. The source material was naive CD4+ T cells from blood. V and J are TRBV18 and TRBJ1-4; D is ambiguous. This TCR was recovered from a woman in her late teens or twenties with type 1 diabetes. This CDR3 reads CASSPLGVGEKLFF. Here the CDR3 DNA reads TGTGCCAGCTCACCACTCGGGGTCGGTGAAAAACTGTTTTTT.